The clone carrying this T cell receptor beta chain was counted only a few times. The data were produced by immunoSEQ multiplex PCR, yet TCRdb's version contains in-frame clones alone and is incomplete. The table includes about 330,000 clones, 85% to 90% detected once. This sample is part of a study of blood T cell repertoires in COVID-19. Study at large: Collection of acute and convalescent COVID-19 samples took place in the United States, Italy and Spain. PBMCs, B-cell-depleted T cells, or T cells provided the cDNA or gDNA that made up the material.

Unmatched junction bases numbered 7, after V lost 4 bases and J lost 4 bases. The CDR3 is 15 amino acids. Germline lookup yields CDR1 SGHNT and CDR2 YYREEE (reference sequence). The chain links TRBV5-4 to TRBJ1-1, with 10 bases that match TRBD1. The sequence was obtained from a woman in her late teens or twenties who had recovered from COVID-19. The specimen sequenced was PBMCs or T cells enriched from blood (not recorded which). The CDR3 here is CASSGPGQGTTEAFF. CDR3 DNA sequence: TGTGCCAGCAGCGGACCGGGACAGGGGACCACTGAAGCTTTCTTT.